Below, 16 T cell receptor beta chains from the same sample are listed, as sequenced in a study of cytomegalovirus exposure and HLA in healthy donors. PCR amplification relied on 60 Vbeta primers (plus 13 Jbeta primers). TCRdb keeps only in-frame clones here, not all; method: immunoSEQ multiplex PCR. The repertoire holds some 50,000 clones, with about 70% as singletons. The sequenced sample consisted of PBMCs. These receptors came from a woman between 45 and 60 years old in good health and CMV-seropositive.

The chain uses TRBV19 and TRBJ2-1, with 12 positions matching TRBD2. Germline CDR1 LNHDA, CDR2 SQIVND (reference sequence). The CDR3 length is 14 residues. Trimming took 5 bases from V and 10 from J; bases not matched to a gene: 6. CDR3 region: CASSPTGTSGEQFF. DNA of the CDR3: TGTGCCAGTAGTCCAACCGGGACTAGCGGGGAGCAGTTCTTC.

V usage is TRBV5-1 and J usage is TRBJ2-5, with D maybe TRBD1 (5 bases). This CDR3 has 14 amino acids. Germline V gene lookup returns CDR1 SGHRS and CDR2 YFSETQ. V was cut by 5 bases and J by 5 bases, with 16 bases left in between. CDR3 amino acids: CASRGAHPQETQYF. Here the CDR3 DNA reads TGCGCCAGCAGAGGGGCCCACCCCCAGGAGACCCAGTACTTC.

This clone was observed a handful of times. V is TRBV30 and J is TRBJ1-1; D gene uncertain. Deletions cut 0 bases from V and 1 base from J, with 12 bases between. Germline values: CDR1 GTSNPN, CDR2 SVGIG (reference sequence). The CDR3 spans 15 residues. The CDR3 DNA sequence: TGTGCCTGGAGTGTGTCCGGTTGGAGGAACACTGAAGCTTTCTTT. This gives the protein CAWSVSGWRNTEAFF. Supplemented by reference TRBV30 and TRBJ1-1, the full variable domain reads SQTIHQWPATLVQPVGSPLSLECTVEGTSNPNLYWYRQAAGRGLQLLFYSVGIGQISSEVPQNLSASRPQDRQFILSSKKLLLSDSGFYLCAWSVSGWRNTEAFFGQGTRLTVV.

This clone was seen a single time. The rearrangement uses TRBV10-2 and TRBJ2-1; 12 nucleotides agree with TRBD2. The ends lost 5 bases at V and 4 bases at J; junction bases unmatched: 0. The CDR3 sequence is 14 residues long. Germline CDR1 reads WSHSY; CDR2 reads SAAADI. CDR3 loop: CASSLAGGYNEQFF. CDR3 DNA sequence: TGCGCCAGCAGTCTAGCGGGGGGGTACAATGAGCAGTTCTTC.

The genes are TRBV6-1 and TRBJ1-5; maybe TRBD1 (6 bases). The CDR3 extends over 16 amino acids. V shed 4 bases and J shed 3 bases, with 16 bases lying between them. Germline V CDR1 and CDR2: MNHNS, SASEGT. CDR3 DNA sequence: TGTGCCAGCAGTGTTTACAGGGTAGGTGCCAATCAGCCCCAGCATTTT. Translated: CASSVYRVGANQPQHF.

J is TRBJ1-1 and V is TRBV6-6, with 9 bases matching TRBD1. CDR1 MNHNY and CDR2 SVGAGI come from the germline V gene (reference sequence). The CDR3 extends over 14 amino acids. J lost 7 bases, V lost 2 bases, and 5 bases had no gene match. The CDR3 DNA is TGTGCCAGCAGTTACCGGACAGGGGAACTTGAAGCTTTCTTT. As protein: CASSYRTGELEAFF.

V usage is TRBV9 and J usage is TRBJ1-2; 11 bases align to TRBD1. V gave up 5 bases and J gave up 6 bases; unmatched junction bases: 6. Germline CDR1 SGDLS, CDR2 YYNGEE. The CDR3 extends over 14 amino acids. The CDR3 nucleotides read TGTGCCAGCAGAGGCGGACAGGGGGCGCATGGCTACACCTTC. Its translation is CASRGGQGAHGYTF. Looking up the rest from reference TRBV9 and TRBJ1-2 gives the full variable domain: DSGVTQTPKHLITATGQRVTLRCSPRSGDLSVYWYQQSLDQGLQFLIQYYNGEERAKGNILERFSAQQFPDLHSELNLSSLELGDSALYFCASRGGQGAHGYTFGSGTRLTVV.

A few counts support this clone. The rearrangement uses TRBV27 and TRBJ1-2, with 8 positions matching TRBD1. J lost 4 bases, V lost 5 bases, and 6 bases had no gene match. CDR1 and CDR2 from the germline V gene are MNHEY and SMNVEV (reference sequence). This CDR3 has 14 residues. The CDR3, as DNA: TGTGCCAGCAGTCCCGGACAGGGAGTCTATGGCTACACCTTC. It specifies CASSPGQGVYGYTF.

V is TRBV7-9 and J is TRBJ2-7; maybe TRBD2 (6 bases). The germline V gene has CDR1 SEHNR and CDR2 FQNEAQ (reference sequence). The CDR3 sequence is 13 residues long. The V end was cut by 0 bases, the J end by 6 bases, with 9 bases between. CDR3 coding DNA: TGTGCCAGCAGCTTAGCGTACGGGAGCGAGCAGTACTTC. This encodes CASSLAYGSEQYF. The variable domain in full, completed from reference TRBV7-9 and TRBJ2-7, reads DTGVSQNPRHKITKRGQNVTFRCDPISEHNRLYWYRQTLGQGPEFLTYFQNEAQLEKSRLLSDRFSAERPKGSFSTLEIQRTEQGDSAMYLCASSLAYGSEQYFGPGTRLTVT.

In nucleotides, the CDR3 is TGTGCCAGCAGTCCGGAGACCCCATCGGGCTACGAGCAGTACTTC. This encodes CASSPETPSGYEQYF. The V gene is TRBV6-5, the J gene TRBJ2-7; no clear D gene. The germline V and J ends were trimmed by 5 bases and 3 bases, with 17 bases remaining between them. CDR1 and CDR2 from the germline V gene are MNHEY and SVGAGI. This CDR3 has 15 residues.

By sample share, this clone is medium-sized. This chain links TRBV18 with TRBJ2-5; weak D call: TRBD2 (5 bases). Germline lookup yields CDR1 KGHSH and CDR2 LQKENI. Trimming pared 6 bases from V and 5 bases from J, leaving 13 bases between. The CDR3 spans 13 residues. DNA for the CDR3: TGTGCCAGCTCCCAAGGACTGGAGGAGACCCAGTACTTC. Protein product: CASSQGLEETQYF.

The CDR3 loop is CASSQDLAGDGGDGEQYF. CDR3 coding DNA: TGCGCCAGCAGCCAAGATCTTGCGGGGGATGGGGGGGATGGCGAGCAGTACTTC. The chain has TRBV4-3 and TRBJ2-7, with 7 positions matching TRBD2. Trimming took 0 bases from V and 6 from J; bases not matched to a gene: 17. The CDR3 runs 18 residues. Germline-derived CDR1 and CDR2 are LGHNA and YSLEER.

The chain combines TRBV11-2 with TRBJ2-7; a possible D gene is TRBD1 (5 bases). The V end lost 1 base, the J end lost 0 bases, and 13 bases lay between the germline ends. This CDR3 is built from 16 residues. Germline loops: CDR1 SGHAT, CDR2 FQNNGV. The CDR3 nucleotides are TGTGCCAGCAGCTTAGGCACAGGCTACCTCTCCTACGAGCAGTACTTC. Encoded protein: CASSLGTGYLSYEQYF.

The rearrangement links TRBV4-1 to TRBJ1-6, with D unresolved. CDR1 MGHRA and CDR2 YSYEKL come from the germline V gene. The ends were cut back, 0 bases at V and 0 bases at J, with 6 bases in the middle. This CDR3 has 16 residues. CDR3 sequence: CASSQEGSSYNSPLHF. CDR3 in DNA: TGCGCCAGCAGCCAAGAGGGGAGCTCCTATAATTCACCCCTCCACTTT.

The rearrangement links TRBV28 to TRBJ1-3, with D possibly matching TRBD1 (5 bases). Looked up from germline, CDR1 is MDHEN and CDR2 is SYDVKM. V shed 5 bases and J shed 0 bases, with 11 bases lying between them. The CDR3 totals 15 residues. The CDR3 loop is CASSPQGYSGNTIYF. CDR3 DNA: TGTGCCAGCAGTCCTCAGGGATACTCTGGAAACACCATATATTTT.

J is TRBJ1-4 and V is TRBV27; no clear D gene. Per the germline V gene, CDR1 is MNHEY and CDR2 is SMNVEV (reference sequence). V lost 5 bases and J lost 7, with 8 bases in between. The CDR3 is 12 residues long. DNA for the CDR3: TGTGCCAGCAGTCCTAGAGGTGAAAAACTGTTTTTT. Its translation is CASSPRGEKLFF.